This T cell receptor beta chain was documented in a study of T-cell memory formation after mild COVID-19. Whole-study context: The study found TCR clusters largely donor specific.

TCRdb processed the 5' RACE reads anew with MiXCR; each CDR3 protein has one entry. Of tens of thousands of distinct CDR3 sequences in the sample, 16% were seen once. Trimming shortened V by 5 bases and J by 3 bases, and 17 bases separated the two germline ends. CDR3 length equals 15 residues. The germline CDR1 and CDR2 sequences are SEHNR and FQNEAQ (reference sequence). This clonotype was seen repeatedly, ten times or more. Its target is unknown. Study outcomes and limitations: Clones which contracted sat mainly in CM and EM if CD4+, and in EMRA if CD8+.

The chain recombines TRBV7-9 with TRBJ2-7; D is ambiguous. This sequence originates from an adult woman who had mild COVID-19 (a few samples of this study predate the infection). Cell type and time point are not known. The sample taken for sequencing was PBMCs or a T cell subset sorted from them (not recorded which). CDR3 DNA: TGTGCCAGCAGCCCAAGCCAAGGACGGAACTACGAGCAGTACTTC. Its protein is CASSPSQGRNYEQYF.